Listed below are T cell receptor beta chains from one sample, sequenced in a study of prognosis after radiotherapy for stage I lung cancer. TCRdb called the multiplex PCR reads again in MiXCR, with one record for every CDR3 protein. Among tens of thousands of distinct CDR3 sequences listed, approximately 25% were seen once. The sample here was PBMCs, taken before or after stereotactic body radiation therapy (not recorded which). The receptors were gathered from a donor aged 50 or older with non-small cell lung cancer. Both conserved end residues are part of each CDR3. D genes are given only for firm matches. The listing skips clone size in some rows; elsewhere it reads once, few, many or a size class.

D: NA; size: many; J: TRBJ1-6; V: TRBV30; CDR3: CAQGWGLESPLHF; DNA: TGTGCCCAAGGCTGGGGGCTTGAATCACCCCTCCACTTT
D: TRBD1; size: many; J: TRBJ2-2; V: TRBV28; CDR3: CASRGDRVTGELFF; DNA: TGTGCCAGCAGGGGGGACAGGGTCACCGGGGAGCTGTTTTTT
D: NA; size: many; J: TRBJ1-1; V: TRBV20-1; CDR3: CSASGARDLF; DNA: TGCAGTGCTAGCGGTGCCAGGGATCTCTTT
D: TRBD1; size: many; J: TRBJ2-7; V: TRBV29-1; CDR3: CSVNSGQDPYEQYF; DNA: TGCAGCGTTAATTCGGGACAGGACCCCTACGAGCAGTACTTC
D: TRBD1; size: few; J: TRBJ1-1; V: TRBV4-2; CDR3: CASSHGTVEAFF; DNA: TGTGCCAGCAGCCACGGGACAGTTGAAGCTTTCTTT
D: TRBD2; size: many; J: TRBJ2-1; V: TRBV6-4; CDR3: CASSVSGGAGNEQFF; DNA: TGTGCCAGCAGTGTTAGCGGGGGGGCAGGCAATGAGCAGTTCTTC
D: NA; size: many; J: TRBJ1-2; V: TRBV6-5; CDR3: CASSYSGNYGYTF; DNA: TGTGCCAGCAGTTACTCGGGGAACTATGGCTACACCTTC
D: NA; size: many; J: TRBJ2-5; V: TRBV27; CDR3: CASSSTLGPQYF; DNA: TGTGCCAGCAGCTCCACCCTGGGGCCCCAGTACTTC
D: TRBD1; size: many; J: TRBJ2-3; V: TRBV5-4; CDR3: CATRGPRTDTQYF; DNA: TGTGCCACAAGGGGGCCTCGCACAGATACGCAGTATTTT
D: NA; size: NA; J: TRBJ2-2; V: TRBV12-3/TRBV12-4; CDR3: CASTPGLAYTGELFF; DNA: TGTGCCAGCACTCCGGGCCTTGCCTACACCGGGGAGCTGTTTTTT
D: NA; size: medium-sized; J: TRBJ2-3; V: TRBV28; CDR3: CASSETLGGLAQYF; DNA: TGTGCCAGCAGTGAAACACTAGGGGGGCTGGCGCAGTATTTT
D: NA; size: many; J: TRBJ2-7; V: TRBV6-5; CDR3: CASSYSTDGEQYF; DNA: TGTGCCAGCAGTTATTCGACAGATGGCGAGCAGTACTTC
D: TRBD1; size: many; J: TRBJ2-5; V: TRBV7-8; CDR3: CASSLTTGVETQYF; DNA: TGTGCCAGCAGCCTTACTACAGGGGTGGAGACCCAGTACTTC
D: NA; size: many; J: TRBJ2-7; V: TRBV7-9; CDR3: CASSLDGRFLYEQYF; DNA: TGTGCCAGCAGCTTAGACGGCAGATTCCTATACGAGCAGTACTTC
D: NA; size: many; J: TRBJ1-3; V: TRBV30; CDR3: CAWSPGQGNTIYF; DNA: TGTGCCTGGAGTCCGGGACAAGGAAACACCATATATTTT
D: NA; size: many; J: TRBJ2-7; V: TRBV5-1; CDR3: CASSLYAGSYEQYF; DNA: TGCGCCAGCAGCTTGTACGCCGGCTCCTACGAGCAGTACTTC
D: TRBD1; size: many; J: TRBJ2-1; V: TRBV5-1; CDR3: CASSLRDRGLFSYNEQFF; DNA: TGCGCCAGCAGCCTCCGGGACAGGGGACTTTTCTCCTACAATGAGCAGTTCTTC
D: NA; size: many; J: TRBJ2-7; V: TRBV7-9; CDR3: CASSLNGGSSYEQYF; DNA: TGTGCCAGCAGCCTCAACGGAGGGAGCTCCTACGAGCAGTACTTC
D: NA; size: many; J: TRBJ1-2; V: TRBV7-2; CDR3: CASRFGGVAVRGYTF; DNA: TGTGCCAGCAGATTCGGAGGGGTAGCAGTCAGGGGCTACACCTTC
D: NA; size: many; J: TRBJ2-5; V: TRBV20-1; CDR3: CSARDPDSPSYF; DNA: TGCAGTGCTAGAGACCCGGACAGCCCGTCGTACTTC
D: TRBD2; size: many; J: TRBJ2-3; V: TRBV27; CDR3: CASTRKPGLVTDTQYF; DNA: TGTGCCAGCACTAGAAAGCCCGGACTAGTGACAGATACGCAGTATTTT
D: TRBD1; size: many; J: TRBJ1-6; V: TRBV5-1; CDR3: CASSLRTGGDSPLHF; DNA: TGCGCCAGCAGCCTTAGGACAGGGGGTGATTCACCCCTCCACTTT
D: TRBD1; size: many; J: TRBJ1-1; V: TRBV5-1; CDR3: CASSARDSTIAEAFF; DNA: TGCGCCAGCAGCGCGAGGGACAGCACTATTGCTGAAGCTTTCTTT
D: NA; size: many; J: TRBJ2-3; V: TRBV9; CDR3: CASSVGNILSTDTQYF; DNA: TGTGCCAGCAGCGTAGGTAATATCCTTAGCACAGATACGCAGTATTTT
D: NA; size: many; J: TRBJ2-7; V: TRBV29-1; CDR3: CSVVKGYEQYF; DNA: TGCAGCGTTGTAAAAGGCTACGAGCAGTACTTC
D: NA; size: many; J: TRBJ1-5; V: TRBV28; CDR3: CASSPTGGGFSNQPQHF; DNA: TGTGCCAGCAGTCCAACCGGGGGGGGTTTTAGCAATCAGCCCCAGCATTTT
D: NA; size: many; J: TRBJ1-1; V: TRBV20-1; CDR3: CSARDGTSTEAFF; DNA: TGCAGTGCTAGGGACGGCACCAGTACTGAAGCTTTCTTT
D: NA; size: many; J: TRBJ2-7; V: TRBV4-1; CDR3: CASSPTGLSYEQYF; DNA: TGCGCCAGCAGTCCGACAGGACTTTCCTACGAGCAGTACTTC
D: TRBD2; size: many; J: TRBJ2-1; V: TRBV6-1; CDR3: CASSGLAGNEQFF; DNA: TGTGCCAGCAGTGGACTAGCGGGCAATGAGCAGTTCTTC
D: TRBD1; size: many; J: TRBJ2-6; V: TRBV6-1; CDR3: CASSEVQGSGSGVHSGANVLTF; DNA: TGTGCCAGCAGTGAAGTACAGGGGAGTGGTTCTGGAGTTCACTCTGGGGCCAACGTCCTGACTTTC
D: NA; size: many; J: TRBJ1-2; V: TRBV5-1; CDR3: CASSLAGDNVYGYTF; DNA: TGCGCCAGCAGCTTGGCTGGGGATAACGTCTATGGCTACACCTTC
D: TRBD1; size: many; J: TRBJ2-7; V: TRBV6-5; CDR3: CASSSTPTGGWYF; DNA: TGTGCCAGCAGTTCCACCCCGACAGGGGGCTGGTACTTC
D: NA; size: many; J: TRBJ1-2; V: TRBV20-1; CDR3: CSARDLAGVNYGYTF; DNA: TGCAGTGCTAGAGATCTGGCAGGAGTAAACTATGGCTACACCTTC
D: NA; size: many; J: TRBJ2-3; V: TRBV9; CDR3: CASSVGGISTDTQYF; DNA: TGTGCCAGCAGCGTAGGTGGAATATCCACAGATACGCAGTATTTT
D: NA; size: many; J: TRBJ2-5; V: TRBV11-2; CDR3: CASSLVGGYSETQYF; DNA: TGTGCCAGCAGCTTAGTTGGAGGGTACTCAGAGACCCAGTACTTC
D: TRBD1; size: NA; J: TRBJ2-6; V: TRBV3-1; CDR3: CASSLGTGGPGANVLTF; DNA: TGTGCCAGCAGCCTGGGGACAGGGGGCCCTGGGGCCAACGTCCTGACTTTC
D: TRBD1; size: many; J: TRBJ1-2; V: TRBV19; CDR3: CASSILRGQGLSGYTF; DNA: TGTGCCAGTAGTATCCTCCGAGGACAGGGTCTTAGCGGCTACACCTTC
D: TRBD2; size: many; J: TRBJ2-5; V: TRBV3-1; CDR3: CASSPNPGGLQTQYF; DNA: TGTGCCAGCAGCCCCAACCCGGGGGGTTTGCAGACCCAGTACTTC
D: TRBD2; size: many; J: TRBJ2-1; V: TRBV7-9; CDR3: CASSLWLAGDNEQFF; DNA: TGTGCCAGCAGCTTATGGCTAGCGGGAGACAATGAGCAGTTCTTC
D: NA; size: many; J: TRBJ1-1; V: TRBV25-1; CDR3: CASSTPRGMSTEAFF; DNA: TGTGCCAGCAGTACTCCTCGGGGGATGAGCACTGAAGCTTTCTTT
D: TRBD1; size: many; J: TRBJ2-7; V: TRBV6-1; CDR3: CASSQGTESSYEQYF; DNA: TGTGCCAGCAGCCAAGGGACAGAGAGCTCCTACGAGCAGTACTTC
D: NA; size: many; J: TRBJ1-1; V: TRBV28; CDR3: CASSGGSFRNTEAFF; DNA: TGTGCCAGCAGTGGGGGGAGTTTTAGGAACACTGAAGCTTTCTTT
D: NA; size: many; J: TRBJ2-1; V: TRBV3-1; CDR3: CASSPWGWDEQFF; DNA: TGTGCCAGCAGCCCGTGGGGGTGGGATGAGCAGTTCTTC
D: TRBD1; size: NA; J: TRBJ1-2; V: TRBV12-3/TRBV12-4; CDR3: CASRTGFGYTF; DNA: TGTGCCAGCAGGACAGGGTTTGGCTACACCTTC
D: NA; size: many; J: TRBJ1-1; V: TRBV2; CDR3: CASIEVGTEAFF; DNA: TGTGCCAGCATCGAAGTAGGCACTGAAGCTTTCTTT
D: TRBD1; size: many; J: TRBJ1-4; V: TRBV6-1; CDR3: CASSEALGQEGEKLFF; DNA: TGTGCCAGCAGTGAAGCGCTGGGACAGGAGGGTGAAAAACTGTTTTTT
D: NA; size: many; J: TRBJ2-1; V: TRBV30; CDR3: CAWSVQTFEQFF; DNA: TGTGCCTGGAGTGTACAGACTTTTGAGCAGTTCTTC
D: NA; size: many; J: TRBJ2-5; V: TRBV30; CDR3: CAWGSGTVGQETQYF; DNA: TGTGCCTGGGGAAGCGGGACAGTCGGACAAGAGACCCAGTACTTC
D: NA; size: many; J: TRBJ2-1; V: TRBV5-4; CDR3: CASSETGTRYNEQFF; DNA: TGTGCCAGCAGCGAAACCGGGACTCGATACAATGAGCAGTTCTTC
D: NA; size: many; J: TRBJ1-1; V: TRBV6-2/TRBV6-3; CDR3: CASMAGALNTEAFF; DNA: TGTGCCAGCATGGCGGGGGCTTTGAACACTGAAGCTTTCTTT
D: TRBD1; size: many; J: TRBJ2-1; V: TRBV28; CDR3: CASSRQGDEQFF; DNA: TGTGCCAGCAGCCGACAGGGCGATGAGCAGTTCTTC
D: TRBD1; size: once; J: TRBJ2-5; V: TRBV20-1; CDR3: CSPRVFGQGEETQYF; DNA: TGCAGTCCTAGGGTTTTTGGACAGGGGGAAGAGACCCAGTACTTC
D: NA; size: many; J: TRBJ1-1; V: TRBV28; CDR3: CASSSPYSEAFF; DNA: TGTGCCAGCAGTTCGCCCTACAGTGAAGCTTTCTTT